These T cell receptor beta chains were read from a single sample in a study of T cell responses to AZD1222 COVID-19 vaccine. The assay was immunoSEQ multiplex PCR, and TCRdb's table has in-frame clones only and misses some. The profile shows roughly 110,000 clones, about 89% of them singletons. The material sequenced was peripheral blood, taken on day 0 of AZD1222 vaccination. The receptors originated from an adult in good health. Each CDR3 is given with its conserved first and last residue. D genes are given only for firm matches. The listing skips clone size in some rows; elsewhere it reads once, few, many or a size class.

clone size: NA
D gene: TRBD1
J gene: TRBJ1-6
V gene: TRBV3-1/TRBV3-2
CDR3 length: 15
CDR3 protein: CASSQVTGGNSPLHF
CDR3 DNA: TGTGCCAGCAGCCAAGTGACAGGGGGCAATTCACCCCTCCACTTT

clone size: NA
D gene: NA
J gene: TRBJ2-2
V gene: TRBV29-1
CDR3 length: 15
CDR3 protein: CSVRIQGTNTGELFF
CDR3 DNA: TGCAGCGTTCGGATCCAGGGGACAAACACCGGGGAGCTGTTTTTT

clone size: NA
D gene: TRBD1
J gene: TRBJ2-7
V gene: TRBV5-1
CDR3 length: 15
CDR3 protein: CASSRSGTEFYEQYF
CDR3 DNA: TGCGCCAGCAGCCGCTCCGGGACAGAGTTCTACGAGCAGTACTTC

clone size: once
D gene: NA
J gene: TRBJ1-1
V gene: TRBV5-6
CDR3 length: 14
CDR3 protein: CASSLVSENTEAFF
CDR3 DNA: TGTGCCAGCAGCTTGGTTTCTGAGAACACTGAAGCTTTCTTT

clone size: NA
D gene: TRBD1
J gene: TRBJ1-1
V gene: TRBV7-2
CDR3 length: 15
CDR3 protein: CASSSGQGRYTEAFF
CDR3 DNA: TGTGCCAGCAGCTCCGGACAGGGGAGGTACACTGAAGCTTTCTTT

clone size: NA
D gene: TRBD2
J gene: TRBJ2-1
V gene: TRBV5-4
CDR3 length: 17
CDR3 protein: CASSRGTSGGSYNEQFF
CDR3 DNA: TGTGCCAGCAGCCGAGGGACTAGCGGGGGTTCCTACAATGAGCAGTTCTTC

clone size: once
D gene: TRBD1
J gene: TRBJ2-1
V gene: TRBV28
CDR3 length: 13
CDR3 protein: CASRVTGSYEQFF
CDR3 DNA: TGTGCCAGCAGAGTGACAGGGTCCTATGAGCAGTTCTTC

clone size: NA
D gene: TRBD1
J gene: TRBJ2-7
V gene: TRBV6-5
CDR3 length: 12
CDR3 protein: CAVRDRGYEQYF
CDR3 DNA: TGTGCCGTCCGGGACAGGGGGTACGAGCAGTACTTC

clone size: once
D gene: NA
J gene: TRBJ1-5
V gene: TRBV15
CDR3 length: 14
CDR3 protein: CATSRRGGNQPQHF
CDR3 DNA: TGTGCCACCAGCCGCAGGGGCGGCAATCAGCCCCAGCATTTT

clone size: NA
D gene: NA
J gene: TRBJ1-3
V gene: TRBV7-6
CDR3 length: 15
CDR3 protein: CASSSPSNSGNTIYF
CDR3 DNA: TGTGCCAGCAGCTCCCCCTCGAACTCTGGAAACACCATATATTTT

clone size: NA
D gene: NA
J gene: TRBJ1-5
V gene: TRBV7-2
CDR3 length: 15
CDR3 protein: CASTPLGGSNQPQHF
CDR3 DNA: TGTGCCAGCACCCCGTTAGGGGGTAGCAATCAGCCCCAGCATTTT

clone size: NA
D gene: NA
J gene: TRBJ2-7
V gene: TRBV24-1
CDR3 length: 14
CDR3 protein: CATSDWPPSDEQYF
CDR3 DNA: TGTGCCACCAGTGATTGGCCCCCCAGTGACGAGCAGTACTTC

clone size: once
D gene: NA
J gene: TRBJ2-1
V gene: TRBV28
CDR3 length: 15
CDR3 protein: CASSSPARRGNEQFF
CDR3 DNA: TGTGCCAGCAGTAGCCCAGCCCGGCGGGGCAATGAGCAGTTCTTC

clone size: NA
D gene: TRBD1
J gene: TRBJ2-3
V gene: TRBV19
CDR3 length: 16
CDR3 protein: CASSIPLTGGTDTQYF
CDR3 DNA: TGTGCCAGTAGTATCCCCCTGACAGGGGGTACAGATACGCAGTATTTT

clone size: NA
D gene: NA
J gene: TRBJ2-3
V gene: TRBV7-8
CDR3 length: 16
CDR3 protein: CASSPPLTRTTDTQYF
CDR3 DNA: TGTGCCAGCAGCCCCCCCTTGACTAGAACTACAGATACGCAGTATTTT

clone size: NA
D gene: TRBD2
J gene: TRBJ2-1
V gene: TRBV5-1
CDR3 length: 13
CDR3 protein: CASSSSGYNEQFF
CDR3 DNA: TGCGCCAGCAGCTCTAGCGGCTACAATGAGCAGTTCTTC

clone size: NA
D gene: TRBD2
J gene: TRBJ2-7
V gene: TRBV4-1
CDR3 length: 15
CDR3 protein: CASSQDPASGRGQYF
CDR3 DNA: TGCGCCAGCAGCCAAGATCCGGCTAGCGGGAGAGGGCAGTACTTC